These T cell receptor beta chains were read from a single sample in a study of T cell changes during pregnancy in multiple sclerosis. The method was immunoSEQ multiplex PCR; TCRdb's version includes in-frame clones alone and lacks a portion of them. This table holds over 35,000 clones, about 89% found once. Material: CD4+ T cells from peripheral blood mononuclear cells, obtained in the third trimester of pregnancy. Receptor source: a female donor in good health, enrolled as a control in a pregnancy study. The CDR3 runs from the conserved cysteine through the conserved F or W. The D gene is left open where the match is weak. Where a row states a size, it is once, few, many or the class of an expanded clone; other rows omit it.

clone_size,d_call,v_call,j_call,cdr3_aa,cdr3_nt
-,TRBD2,TRBV15,TRBJ2-1,CATSRGAGGSYNEQFF,TGTGCCACCAGCAGAGGCGCGGGGGGCTCCTACAATGAGCAGTTCTTC
-,-,TRBV19,TRBJ1-4,CASSFASIEKLFF,TGTGCCAGTAGTTTTGCGAGTATTGAAAAACTGTTTTTT
-,-,TRBV20-1,TRBJ2-5,CRMGGTQYF,TGCAGAATGGGGGGTACCCAGTACTTC
-,-,TRBV5-1,TRBJ2-2,CASSLVTNTGELFF,TGCGCCAGCAGCTTGGTAACAAACACCGGGGAGCTGTTTTTT
-,TRBD2,TRBV7-3,TRBJ2-3,CASSLTPPATSGSTDTQYF,TGTGCCAGCAGCTTAACCCCCCCCGCGACTAGCGGGAGCACAGATACGCAGTATTTT
-,-,TRBV19,TRBJ1-2,CASSKGGIFYGYTF,TGTGCCAGTAGTAAAGGAGGAATTTTCTATGGCTACACCTTC
-,-,TRBV5-6,TRBJ2-1,CASSLQGFEQFF,TGTGCCAGCAGCTTGCAGGGATTTGAGCAGTTCTTC
-,-,TRBV11-3,TRBJ2-2,CASSLGRTTGELFF,TGTGCCAGCAGCTTAGGGCGGACTACCGGGGAGCTGTTTTTT
once,-,TRBV27,TRBJ1-5,CASSLWGDSNQPQHF,TGTGCCAGCAGTTTATGGGGGGATAGCAATCAGCCCCAGCATTTT
-,TRBD1,TRBV7-3,TRBJ2-7,CASSFDRGREQYF,TGTGCCAGCAGCTTCGACAGGGGAAGGGAGCAGTACTTC
-,TRBD2,TRBV7-9,TRBJ2-7,CASSSRASGTRSYEQYF,TGTGCCAGCAGCTCCCGAGCTAGCGGGACTCGCTCCTACGAGCAGTACTTC
-,-,TRBV7-9,TRBJ2-7,CASSLGRSYEQYF,TGTGCCAGCAGCTTAGGGCGGTCGTACGAGCAGTACTTC